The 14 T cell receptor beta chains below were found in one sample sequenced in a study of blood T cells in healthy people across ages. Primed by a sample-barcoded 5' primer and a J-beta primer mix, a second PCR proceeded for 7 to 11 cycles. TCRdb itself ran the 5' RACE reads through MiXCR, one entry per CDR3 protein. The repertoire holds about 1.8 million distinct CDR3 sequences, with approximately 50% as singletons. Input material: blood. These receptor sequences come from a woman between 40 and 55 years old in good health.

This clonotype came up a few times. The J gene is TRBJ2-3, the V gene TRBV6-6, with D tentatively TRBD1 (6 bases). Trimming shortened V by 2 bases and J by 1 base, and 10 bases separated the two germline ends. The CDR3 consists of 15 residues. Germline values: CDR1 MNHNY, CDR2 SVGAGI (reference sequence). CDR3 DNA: TGTGCCAGCAGTTACGCAGGGGACGGCACAGATACGCAGTATTTT. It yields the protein CASSYAGDGTDTQYF.

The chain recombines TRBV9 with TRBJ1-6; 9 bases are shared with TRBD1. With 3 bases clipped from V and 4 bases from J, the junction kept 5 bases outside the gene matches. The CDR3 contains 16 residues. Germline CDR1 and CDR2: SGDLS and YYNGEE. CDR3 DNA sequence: TGTGCCAGCAGCGGCGGACAGGGGTTATATAATTCACCCCTCCACTTT. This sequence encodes CASSGGQGLYNSPLHF.

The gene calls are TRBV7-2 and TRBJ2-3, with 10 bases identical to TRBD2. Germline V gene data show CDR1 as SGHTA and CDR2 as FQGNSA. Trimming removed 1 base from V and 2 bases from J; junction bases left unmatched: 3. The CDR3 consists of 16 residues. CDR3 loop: CASSLGSGGPTDTQYF. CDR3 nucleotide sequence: TGTGCCAGCAGCTTAGGTAGCGGGGGGCCCACAGATACGCAGTATTTT.

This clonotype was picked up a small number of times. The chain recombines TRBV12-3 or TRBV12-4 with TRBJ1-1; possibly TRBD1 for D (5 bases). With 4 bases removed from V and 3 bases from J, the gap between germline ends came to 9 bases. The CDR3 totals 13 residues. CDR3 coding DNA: TGTGCCAGCAGTTCAGGGACGCACACTGAAGCTTTCTTT. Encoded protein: CASSSGTHTEAFF.

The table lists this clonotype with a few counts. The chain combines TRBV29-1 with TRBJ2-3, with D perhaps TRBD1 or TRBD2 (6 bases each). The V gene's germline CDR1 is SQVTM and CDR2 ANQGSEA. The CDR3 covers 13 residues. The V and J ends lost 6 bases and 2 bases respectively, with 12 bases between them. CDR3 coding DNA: TGCAGCGTCGCGGGACACTTCACAGATACGCAGTATTTT. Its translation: CSVAGHFTDTQYF.

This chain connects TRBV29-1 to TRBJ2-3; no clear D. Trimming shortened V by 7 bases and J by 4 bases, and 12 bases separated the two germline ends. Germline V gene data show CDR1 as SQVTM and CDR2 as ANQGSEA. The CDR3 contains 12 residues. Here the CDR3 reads CSGRTQADTQYF. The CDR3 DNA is TGCAGCGGAAGGACCCAGGCAGATACGCAGTATTTT.

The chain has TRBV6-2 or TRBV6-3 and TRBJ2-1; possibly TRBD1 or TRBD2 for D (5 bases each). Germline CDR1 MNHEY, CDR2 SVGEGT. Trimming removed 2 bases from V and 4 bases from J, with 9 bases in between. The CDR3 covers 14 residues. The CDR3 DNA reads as TGTGCCAGCAGTTACGGGACCACTTACAATGAGCAGTTCTTC. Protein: CASSYGTTYNEQFF.

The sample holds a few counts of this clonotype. As DNA, the CDR3 is TGTGCCAGCAGCCAGGTCGGGGGTCGCTCCTACGAGCAGTACTTC. Translating it yields CASSQVGGRSYEQYF. The rearrangement links TRBV11-2 to TRBJ2-7; a possible D gene is TRBD2 (6 bases). This CDR3 comprises 15 residues. Trimming left V 5 bases short and J 0 bases short, with 14 bases between. CDR1 and CDR2 (germline): SGHAT, FQNNGV.

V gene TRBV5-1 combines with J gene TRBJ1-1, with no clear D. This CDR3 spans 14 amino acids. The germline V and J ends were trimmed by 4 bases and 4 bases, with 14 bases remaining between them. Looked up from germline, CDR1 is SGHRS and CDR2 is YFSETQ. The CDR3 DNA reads TGCGCCAGCAGCGTACGACAAGGGAGCACTGAAGCTTTCTTT. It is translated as CASSVRQGSTEAFF.

In DNA, the CDR3 is TGTGCCACACCGGGTGGGGCCAACGTCCTGACTTTC. Translating gives CATPGGANVLTF. The rearrangement links TRBV7-2 to TRBJ2-6; D not resolved. The CDR3 covers 12 residues. Trimming left V 10 bases short and J 3 bases short, with 7 bases between. Germline V gene sequence: CDR1 SGHTA, CDR2 FQGNSA.

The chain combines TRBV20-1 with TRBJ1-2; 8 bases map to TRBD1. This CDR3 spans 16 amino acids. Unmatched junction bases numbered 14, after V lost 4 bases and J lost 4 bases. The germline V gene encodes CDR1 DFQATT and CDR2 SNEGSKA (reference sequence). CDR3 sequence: CSATPDRAEKPYGYTF. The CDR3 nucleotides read TGCAGTGCTACCCCGGACAGGGCGGAAAAGCCCTATGGCTACACCTTC.

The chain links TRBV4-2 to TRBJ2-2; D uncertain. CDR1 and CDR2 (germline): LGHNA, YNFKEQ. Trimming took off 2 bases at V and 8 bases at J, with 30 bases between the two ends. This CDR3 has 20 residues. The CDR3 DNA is TGTGCCAGCAGCCAATTAATGGTGGGCCAGCGCGAGTACAAACGGGGGGAGCTGTTTTTT. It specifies CASSQLMVGQREYKRGELFF.

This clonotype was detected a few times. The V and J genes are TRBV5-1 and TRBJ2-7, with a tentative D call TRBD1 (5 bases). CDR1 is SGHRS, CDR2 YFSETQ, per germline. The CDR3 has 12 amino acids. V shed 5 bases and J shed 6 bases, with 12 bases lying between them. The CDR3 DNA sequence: TGCGCCAGCAGATCGGACATCAGCGAGCAGTACTTC. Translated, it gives CASRSDISEQYF.

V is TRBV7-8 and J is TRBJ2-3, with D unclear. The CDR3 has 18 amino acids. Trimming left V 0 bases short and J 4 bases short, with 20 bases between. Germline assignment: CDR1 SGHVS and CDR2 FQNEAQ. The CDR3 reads CASSLALNRWGIADTQYF. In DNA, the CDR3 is TGTGCCAGCAGCTTAGCGCTAAATAGATGGGGTATCGCAGATACGCAGTATTTT.